The next 6 T cell receptor beta chains were all read from a single sample in a study of CD8+ T cells in alopecia areata. cDNA prepared by RNA extraction and subsequent reverse transcription served as the template for sequencing. Measured with immunoSEQ multiplex PCR; TCRdb has only the in-frame clones, and not every one. The sample has about 180,000 clones, 67% seen once. This specimen was CD8+ T cells sorted from blood, taken at week 0. These receptors originate from a human donor with alopecia areata.

This clone was picked up a small number of times. The chain couples TRBV5-6 to TRBJ1-6; TRBD1 matches 10 bases. The CDR3 totals 14 residues. CDR1 is SGHDT and CDR2 is YYEEEE in the germline V gene. Losses at the gene ends were 4 bases for V and 9 bases for J; bases not matched to a gene: 4. CDR3 nucleotide sequence: TGTGCCAGCAGCGTAGGGACAGGGGTTTCACCCCTCCACTTT. As protein: CASSVGTGVSPLHF.

This sequence joins TRBV27 and TRBJ1-2; D unresolved. Per the germline V gene, CDR1 is MNHEY and CDR2 is SMNVEV (reference sequence). The CDR3 consists of 14 residues. The V and J ends lost 1 base and 8 bases respectively, with 14 bases between them. CDR3 coding DNA: TGTGCCAGCAGTTTATGGCCAGCCAACTTCGGCTACACCTTC. It yields the protein CASSLWPANFGYTF.

This chain joins TRBV14 and TRBJ2-1; a weak D match, TRBD2 (6 bases). This CDR3 has 14 residues. Per germline, CDR1 SGHDN and CDR2 FVKESK. Trimming removed 1 base from V and 4 bases from J, with 8 bases in between. The CDR3 bases are TGTGCCAGCAGCCAAGTTGCGGGGTACAATGAGCAGTTCTTC. It specifies CASSQVAGYNEQFF.

The CDR3 sequence: CATSRGSETEAFF. The CDR3 DNA reads as TGTGCCACCAGCAGAGGCTCGGAAACTGAAGCTTTCTTT. The genes are TRBV15 and TRBJ1-1, with D unresolved. There are 13 residues in the CDR3. The germline V and J ends were trimmed by 1 base and 5 bases, with 8 bases remaining between them. The germline CDR1 and CDR2 sequences are LNHNV and YYDKDF (reference sequence).

The chain recombines TRBV23-1 with TRBJ2-3, with 10 nucleotides matching TRBD1. TRBV23-1 falls under the ORF class, with uncertain function. This CDR3 is 20 amino acids long. V shed 2 bases, J shed 1 base, and the junction held 15 bases outside the gene matches. The CDR3 protein is CASSQRWDRGPVPCTDTQYF. Written as DNA, the CDR3 is TGCGCCAGCAGTCAACGCTGGGACAGGGGCCCCGTCCCCTGCACAGATACGCAGTATTTT.

Concerning this clone itself: One end of the junction fails to match germline, which may point to a read error. This chain connects TRBV7-9 to TRBJ1-2; no firm D call. The CDR3 is made up of 12 amino acids. Looked up from germline, CDR1 is SEHNR and CDR2 is FQNEAQ (reference sequence). This CDR3 reads CASSIAQGGYTF. The CDR3 DNA reads as TGTGCCAGCAGCATAGCCCAAGGAGGCTACACCTTC. The full variable domain, with the rest looked up from reference TRBV7-9 and TRBJ1-2, is DTGVSQNPRHKITKRGQNVTFRCDPISEHNRLYWYRQTLGQGPEFLTYFQNEAQLEKSRLLSDRFSAERPKGSFSTLEIQRTEQGDSAMYLCASSIAQGGYTFGSGTRLTVV.